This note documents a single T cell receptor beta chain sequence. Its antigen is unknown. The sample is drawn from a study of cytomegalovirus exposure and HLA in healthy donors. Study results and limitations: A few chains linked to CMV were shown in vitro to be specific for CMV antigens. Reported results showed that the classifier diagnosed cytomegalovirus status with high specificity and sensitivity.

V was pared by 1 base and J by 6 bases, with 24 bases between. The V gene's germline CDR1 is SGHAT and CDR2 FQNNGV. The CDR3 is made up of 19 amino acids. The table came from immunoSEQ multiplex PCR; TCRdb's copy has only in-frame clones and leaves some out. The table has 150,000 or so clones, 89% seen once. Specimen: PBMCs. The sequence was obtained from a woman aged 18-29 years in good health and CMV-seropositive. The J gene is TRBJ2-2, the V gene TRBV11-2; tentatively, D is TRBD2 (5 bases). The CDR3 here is CASSLVPPNLGVSAGELFF. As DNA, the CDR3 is TGTGCCAGCAGCTTAGTCCCCCCCAACCTCGGGGTGTCGGCCGGGGAGCTGTTTTTT. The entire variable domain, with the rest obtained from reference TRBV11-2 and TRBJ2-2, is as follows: EAGVAQSPRYKIIEKRQSVAFWCNPISGHATLYWYQQILGQGPKLLIQFQNNGVVDDSQLPKDRFSAERLKGVDSTLKIQPAKLEDSAVYLCASSLVPPNLGVSAGELFFGEGSRLTVL.